This TCR beta chain comes out of a study of tumor and adjacent non-tumor tissue in lung cancer (dated by TCRdb to between 2017 and 2018). Some background on the complete study: Of the cohort, around eleven patients had adenocarcinoma, 2 had squamous cell carcinoma and 1 had small cell lung cancer. TCRbeta CDR3 sequencing was performed on 30 to 35 paired specimens, with one tumor sample and one normal lung sample collected per patient. Using bulk TCRbeta repertoires from under 18 lung cancer patients, the study set lung tumor tissue side by side with matched distant non-tumor lung tissue. Ages among the approximately 15 patients ranged from about 31 to 85 years, there were approximately ten men and 5 women, and disease was at TNM stage I to III. In total, sequencing yielded over 95 million productive TCRbeta reads, which works out to an average of approximately 4 million reads per sample.

Receptor amplification or capture employed multiplex PCR. Sequencing was performed on an Illumina HiSeq 2500. TCRbeta libraries were constructed through three rounds of nested PCR with primers (Table S4) according to protocols adapted from ARM-PCR. PCR products of 200-500 bp were gel-excised and purified with the QIAquick gel extraction kit before sequencing. As for how the authors treated the data: Trimmomatic was used to clean the reads, FLASH merged the cleaned reads into complete CDR3 sequences, and MiTCR assigned the sequences to V(D)J germline segments. VDJtools was used to compute clonal diversity as the inverse Simpson's index. A read counted as productive if the sequence was in-frame and lacked a premature stop codon. The public sequencing data were trimmed at Q25 with fastp and processed into clonotypes with MiXCR by TCRdb, which kept only in-frame beta chains. A single entry per CDR3 protein holds the most common genes and DNA from its merged rows. None of the V and J calls come from the authors' own analysis; TCRdb made them. This sample has 55,000 to 75,000 distinct CDR3 sequences in its table, and about 61% of those were observed once. Clones ranked in the top ten supply 20% to 25% of the sample.

Points the paper makes about the study in general: Significantly higher TCR diversity (inverse Simpson) was observed in tumor tissue than in normal lung tissue (roughly 390 vs 170, P = 0.0075, Mann-Whitney U test). With only about 14 patients in the cohort, the authors noted that larger samples and more detailed clinical data are needed. A significantly larger cumulative share of the repertoire was made up by the top 100 clones in normal lung than in tumor tissue. TCR diversity was significantly higher in younger patients, and greater tumor TCR diversity was associated with shorter overall survival and shorter disease-free survival. The methods do not name the sequencing platform or mention unique molecular identifiers. Because peripheral blood was not sequenced, the blood TCRbeta repertoires of the lung cancer patients in the study went unexamined.

CDR1 and CDR2 are drawn from the germline V gene: SGHDT, YYEEEE. CDR3 length: 13 amino acids, cysteine to phenylalanine. The sequence is cut down to CDR3 DNA, 39 bases in frame from base 1. V sheds 0 bases and J sheds 5 bases, leaving 8 bases between their ends. This clonotype was counted many times. What this receptor recognizes is not known. No much larger clonotype is one base removed from it; base qualities were not supplied. RNA was isolated from bulk unsorted tissue, and RNA quality was assessed with a NanoDrop ND-1000 and an Agilent 2100. The donors were newly diagnosed lung cancer patients admitted for thoracic surgery in China from August to November 2014 who had not received prior chemotherapy. Patients with previous radiotherapy or chemotherapy, or with another concurrent cancer, were excluded from the study. Pieces of surgical tissue measuring about 1-2.1 cm3 were kept in RNAlater solution and held at -80 degrees C until needed.

This receptor was identified in a man in his fifties with non-small cell lung cancer. This receptor chain uses TRBV5-6 and TRBJ2-5; TRBD2 could be the D gene, as 6 bases match. Sequenced sample: lung tumor tissue. Read as DNA, the sequence is TGTGCCAGCAGCTTGGACGGAGGGGAGACCCAGTACTTC. It specifies CASSLDGGETQYF.